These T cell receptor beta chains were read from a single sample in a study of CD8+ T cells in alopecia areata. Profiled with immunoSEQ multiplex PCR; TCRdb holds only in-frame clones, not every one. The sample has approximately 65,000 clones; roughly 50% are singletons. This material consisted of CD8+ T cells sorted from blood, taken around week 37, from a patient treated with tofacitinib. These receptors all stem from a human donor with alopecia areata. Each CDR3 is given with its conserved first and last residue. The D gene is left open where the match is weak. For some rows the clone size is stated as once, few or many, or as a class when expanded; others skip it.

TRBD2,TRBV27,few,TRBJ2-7,CASSFGLAGGREQYF,TGTGCCAGCAGTTTCGGGCTAGCGGGAGGGCGAGAGCAGTACTTC
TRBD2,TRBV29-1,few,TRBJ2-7,CSVEDGNYGTSGIYEQYF,TGCAGCGTTGAAGATGGGAATTATGGGACTAGCGGGATATACGAGCAGTACTTC
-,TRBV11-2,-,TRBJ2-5,CASSLGVAVQETQYF,TGTGCCAGCAGCCTCGGAGTAGCGGTACAAGAGACCCAGTACTTC
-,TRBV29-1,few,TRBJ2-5,CSVEDYGAQETQYF,TGCAGCGTTGAAGATTACGGGGCCCAAGAGACCCAGTACTTC
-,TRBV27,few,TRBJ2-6,CASMSGANVLTF,TGTGCCAGCATGTCTGGGGCCAACGTCCTGACTTTC
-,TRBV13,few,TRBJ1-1,CASSSGSAYEAFF,TGTGCCAGCAGCTCCGGGTCGGCATATGAAGCTTTCTTT
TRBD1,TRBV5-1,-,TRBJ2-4,CASSLEPGQGDIQYF,TGCGCCAGCAGCTTGGAGCCGGGACAGGGTGACATTCAGTACTTC
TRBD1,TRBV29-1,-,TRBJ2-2,CSVYGQDNTGELFF,TGCAGCGTTTACGGACAGGACAACACCGGGGAGCTGTTTTTT
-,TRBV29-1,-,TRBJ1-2,CSVEQGSYGYTF,TGCAGCGTTGAACAGGGGAGCTATGGCTACACCTTC
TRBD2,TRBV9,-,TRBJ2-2,CASSVELAGGTGELFF,TGTGCCAGCAGCGTAGAGCTAGCGGGAGGAACCGGGGAGCTGTTTTTT
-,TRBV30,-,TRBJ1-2,CAWAPTGIYGYTF,TGTGCCTGGGCCCCCACAGGGATCTATGGCTACACCTTC
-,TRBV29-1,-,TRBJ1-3,CSVRAASGNTIYF,TGCAGCGTTAGGGCAGCCTCTGGAAACACCATATATTTT
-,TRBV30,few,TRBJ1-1,CAWSGQGSTEAFF,TGTGCCTGGAGTGGCCAGGGGTCCACTGAAGCTTTCTTT
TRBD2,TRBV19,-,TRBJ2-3,CASGTSGRTDTQYF,TGTGCCAGCGGGACTAGCGGGCGCACAGATACGCAGTATTTT
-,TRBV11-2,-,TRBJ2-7,CASSFGSRNEQYF,TGTGCCAGCAGCTTCGGATCCCGGAACGAGCAGTACTTC
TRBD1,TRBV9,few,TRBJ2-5,CASSANTGVETQYF,TGTGCCAGCAGCGCAAACACAGGGGTAGAGACCCAGTACTTC
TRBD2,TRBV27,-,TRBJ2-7,CASSLSGRSYEQYF,TGTGCCAGCAGTTTATCCGGGAGGTCCTACGAGCAGTACTTC
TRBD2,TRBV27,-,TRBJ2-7,CASSSQDEREGPTYEQYF,TGTGCCAGCAGTTCGCAAGACGAGCGGGAGGGTCCCACCTACGAGCAGTACTTC
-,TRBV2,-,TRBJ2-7,CASGLGTYEQYF,TGTGCCAGCGGACTGGGTACCTACGAGCAGTACTTC
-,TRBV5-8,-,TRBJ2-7,CASSSPRYGKYEQYF,TGTGCCAGCAGCTCCCCGAGGTACGGGAAGTACGAGCAGTACTTC